This T cell receptor (beta chain) was profiled in a study of blood T cell repertoires in COVID-19. At the level of the study: The United States, Italy and Spain supplied acute and convalescent COVID-19 samples. Nucleic acid was either cDNA or gDNA, and it came from T cells, B-cell-depleted T cells, or PBMCs.

This CDR3 spans 13 amino acids. With V trimmed by 3 bases and J by 3 bases, 1 base remained unmatched. CDR1 is LGHNT, CDR2 FRNRAP, per germline. Only in-frame clones appear in the TCRdb table, and some are missing; sequencing was by immunoSEQ multiplex PCR. The repertoire holds a few hundred thousand clones, roughly 87% seen once, with approximately 3% in the top ten. This clone was recorded once. Participant ages covered about 18 to 90 years across about two dozen US areas. Symptom resolution, clearance, or two negative PCRs marked the recovered donors of Cohort 3. The rearrangement links TRBV12-5 to TRBJ2-7; 8 bases agree with TRBD2. The receptor comes from a woman in her twenties or thirties who had recovered from COVID-19. The sample taken for sequencing was PBMCs or T cells enriched from blood (not recorded which). The CDR3 DNA is TGTGCTAGTGGTTTTGCGGGGGGCTACGAGCAGTACTTC. It encodes CASGFAGGYEQYF.